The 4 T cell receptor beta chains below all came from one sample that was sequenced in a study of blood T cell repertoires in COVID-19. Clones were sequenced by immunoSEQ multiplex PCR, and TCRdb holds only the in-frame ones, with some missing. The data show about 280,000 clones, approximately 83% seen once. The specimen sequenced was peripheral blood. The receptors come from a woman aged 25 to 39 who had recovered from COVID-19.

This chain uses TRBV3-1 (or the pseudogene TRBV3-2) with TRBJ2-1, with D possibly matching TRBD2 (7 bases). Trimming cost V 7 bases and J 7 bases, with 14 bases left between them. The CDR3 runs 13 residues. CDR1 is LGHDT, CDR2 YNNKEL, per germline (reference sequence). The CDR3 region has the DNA TGTGCCAGCACCACCGGGGGGCGGAATGAGCAGTTCTTC. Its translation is CASTTGGRNEQFF.

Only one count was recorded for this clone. The CDR3 bases are TGTGCCAGCAGTCGACTAGCGGGGGGGCTCGATGAGCAGTTCTTC. This translates into CASSRLAGGLDEQFF. V usage is TRBV6-5 and J usage is TRBJ2-1, with 14 bases matching TRBD2. V gave up 5 bases and J gave up 8 bases; unmatched junction bases: 5. There are 15 residues in the CDR3. Per the germline V gene, CDR1 is MNHEY and CDR2 is SVGAGI.

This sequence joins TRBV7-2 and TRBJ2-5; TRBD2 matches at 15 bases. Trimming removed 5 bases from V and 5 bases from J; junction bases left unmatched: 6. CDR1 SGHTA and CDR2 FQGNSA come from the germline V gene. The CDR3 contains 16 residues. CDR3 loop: CASSPWTSGRAETQYF. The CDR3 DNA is TGTGCCAGCAGCCCATGGACTAGCGGGAGGGCGGAGACCCAGTACTTC.

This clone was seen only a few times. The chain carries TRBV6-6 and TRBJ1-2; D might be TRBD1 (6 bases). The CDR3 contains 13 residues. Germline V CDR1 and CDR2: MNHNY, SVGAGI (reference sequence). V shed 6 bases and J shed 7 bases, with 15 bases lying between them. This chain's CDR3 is CASSRQALGGYTF. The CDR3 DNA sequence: TGTGCCAGCAGCCGACAGGCCCTCGGTGGCTACACCTTC.